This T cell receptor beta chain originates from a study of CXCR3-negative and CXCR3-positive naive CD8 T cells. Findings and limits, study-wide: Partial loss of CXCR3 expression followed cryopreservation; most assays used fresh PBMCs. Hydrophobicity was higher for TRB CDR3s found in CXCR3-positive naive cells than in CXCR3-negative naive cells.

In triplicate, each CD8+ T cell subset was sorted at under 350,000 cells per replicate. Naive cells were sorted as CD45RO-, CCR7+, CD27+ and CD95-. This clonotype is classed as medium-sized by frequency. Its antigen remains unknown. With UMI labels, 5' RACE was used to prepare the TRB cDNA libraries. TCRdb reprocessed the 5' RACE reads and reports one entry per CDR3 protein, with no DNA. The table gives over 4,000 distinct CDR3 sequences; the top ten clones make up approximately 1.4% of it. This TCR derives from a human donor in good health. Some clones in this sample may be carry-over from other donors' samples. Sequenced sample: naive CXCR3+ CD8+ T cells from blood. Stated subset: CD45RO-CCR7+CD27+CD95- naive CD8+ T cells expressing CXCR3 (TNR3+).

CDR3 loop: CASSEEKGRRTSGSYEQYF. This chain uses TRBV25-1 with TRBJ2-7; TCRdb outputs TRBD2, but without DNA this stays unchecked. Germline V CDR1 and CDR2: MGHDK, SYGVNS. The CDR3 extends over 19 amino acids.